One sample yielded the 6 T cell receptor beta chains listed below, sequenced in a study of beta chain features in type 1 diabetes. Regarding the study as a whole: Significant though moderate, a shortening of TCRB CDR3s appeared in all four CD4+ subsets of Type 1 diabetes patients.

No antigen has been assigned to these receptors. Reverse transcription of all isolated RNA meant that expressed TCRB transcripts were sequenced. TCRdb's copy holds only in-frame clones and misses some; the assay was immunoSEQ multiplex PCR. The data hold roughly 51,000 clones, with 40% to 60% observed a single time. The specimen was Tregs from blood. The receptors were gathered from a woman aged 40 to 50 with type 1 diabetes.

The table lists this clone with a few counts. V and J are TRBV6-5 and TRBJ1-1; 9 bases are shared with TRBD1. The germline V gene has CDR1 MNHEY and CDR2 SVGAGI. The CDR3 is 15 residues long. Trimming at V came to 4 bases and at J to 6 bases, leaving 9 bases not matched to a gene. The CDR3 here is CASSSTGGVKAEAFF. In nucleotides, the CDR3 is TGTGCCAGCAGTTCAACAGGGGGCGTAAAGGCTGAAGCTTTCTTT.

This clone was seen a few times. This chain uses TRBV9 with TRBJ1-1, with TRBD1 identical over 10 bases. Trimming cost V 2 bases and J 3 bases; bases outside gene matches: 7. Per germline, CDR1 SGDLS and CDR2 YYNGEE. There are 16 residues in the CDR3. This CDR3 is CASSVVGQGVDTEAFF. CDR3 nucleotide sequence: TGTGCCAGCAGCGTGGTCGGACAGGGGGTAGACACTGAAGCTTTCTTT.

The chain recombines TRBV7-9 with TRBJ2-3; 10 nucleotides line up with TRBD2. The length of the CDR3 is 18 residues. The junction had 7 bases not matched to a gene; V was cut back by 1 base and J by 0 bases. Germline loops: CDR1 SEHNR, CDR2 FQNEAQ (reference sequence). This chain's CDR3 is CASSLVWTSGGSTDTQYF. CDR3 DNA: TGTGCCAGCAGCTTAGTCTGGACTAGCGGAGGCAGCACAGATACGCAGTATTTT.

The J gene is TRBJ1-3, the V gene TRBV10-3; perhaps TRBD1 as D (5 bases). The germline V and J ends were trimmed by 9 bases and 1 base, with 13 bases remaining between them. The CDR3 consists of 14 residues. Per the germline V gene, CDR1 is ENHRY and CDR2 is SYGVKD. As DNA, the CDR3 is TGTGCCATAAAAGACAGCGTTTCTGGAAACACCATATATTTT. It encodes CAIKDSVSGNTIYF.

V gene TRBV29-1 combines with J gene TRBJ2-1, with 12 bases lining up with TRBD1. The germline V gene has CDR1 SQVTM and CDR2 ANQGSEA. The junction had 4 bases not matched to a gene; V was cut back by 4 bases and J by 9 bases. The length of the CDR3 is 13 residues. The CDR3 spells CSVAGQGAAEQFF. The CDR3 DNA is TGCAGCGTTGCGGGACAGGGGGCGGCTGAGCAGTTCTTC.

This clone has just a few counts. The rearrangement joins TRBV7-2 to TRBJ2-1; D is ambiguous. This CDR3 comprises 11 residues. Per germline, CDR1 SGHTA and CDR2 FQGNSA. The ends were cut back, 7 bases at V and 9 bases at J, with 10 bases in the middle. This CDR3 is CASNSYGEQFF. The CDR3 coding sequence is TGTGCCAGCAACTCGTACGGTGAGCAGTTCTTC.